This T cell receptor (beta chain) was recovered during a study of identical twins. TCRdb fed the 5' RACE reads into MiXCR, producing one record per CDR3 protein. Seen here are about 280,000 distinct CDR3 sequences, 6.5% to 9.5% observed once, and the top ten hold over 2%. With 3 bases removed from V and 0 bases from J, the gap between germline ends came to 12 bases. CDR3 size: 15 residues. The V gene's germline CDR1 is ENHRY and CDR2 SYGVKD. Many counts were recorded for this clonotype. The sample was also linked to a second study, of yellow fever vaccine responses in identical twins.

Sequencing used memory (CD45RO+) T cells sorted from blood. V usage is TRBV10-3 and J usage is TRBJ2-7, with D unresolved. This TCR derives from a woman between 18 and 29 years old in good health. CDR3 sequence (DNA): TGTGCCATCAGTGATAGAGGAACCACCTCCTACGAGCAGTACTTC. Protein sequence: CAISDRGTTSYEQYF.